The clone carrying this T cell receptor (beta chain) was seen a handful of times. Use of 60 Vbeta and 13 Jbeta primers characterized the PCR. Repertoires were generated with immunoSEQ multiplex PCR, while TCRdb's copy carries only in-frame clones and drops some. The sample consists of about 38,000 clones, over 60% of them appearing once. This sample is drawn from a study of cytomegalovirus exposure and HLA in healthy donors. The CDR3 consists of 14 residues. The V end lost 4 bases, the J end lost 1 base, and 10 bases lay between the germline ends. Germline-derived CDR1 and CDR2 are MGHRA and YSYEKL. The receptor comes from a man aged 30 to 39 in good health and CMV-seronegative. The chain carries TRBV4-1 and TRBJ1-1; D unclear. The sequenced material came from PBMCs. In DNA form, the CDR3 reads TGCGCCAGCAGCCCATCATGGGCGAACACTGAAGCTTTCTTT. It translates to CASSPSWANTEAFF.